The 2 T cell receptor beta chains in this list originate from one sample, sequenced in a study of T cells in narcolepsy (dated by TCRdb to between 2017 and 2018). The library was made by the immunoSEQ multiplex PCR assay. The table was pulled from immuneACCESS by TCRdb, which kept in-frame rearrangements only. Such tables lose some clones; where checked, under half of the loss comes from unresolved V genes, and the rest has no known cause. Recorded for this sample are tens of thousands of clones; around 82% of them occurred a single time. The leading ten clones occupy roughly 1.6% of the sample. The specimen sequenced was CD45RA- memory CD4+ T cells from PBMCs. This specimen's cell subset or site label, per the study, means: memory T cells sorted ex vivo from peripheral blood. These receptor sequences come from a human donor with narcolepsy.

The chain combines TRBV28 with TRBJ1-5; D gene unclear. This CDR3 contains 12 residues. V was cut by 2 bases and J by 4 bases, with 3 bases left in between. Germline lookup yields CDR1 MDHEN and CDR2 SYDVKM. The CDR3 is CASSLLNQPQHF. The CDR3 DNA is TGTGCCAGCAGTTTACTAAATCAGCCCCAGCATTTT. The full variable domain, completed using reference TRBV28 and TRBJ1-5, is DVKVTQSSRYLVKRTGEKVFLECVQDMDHENMFWYRQDPGLGLRLIYFSYDVKMKEKGDIPEGYSVSREKKERFSLILESASTNQTSMYLCASSLLNQPQHFGDGTRLSIL.

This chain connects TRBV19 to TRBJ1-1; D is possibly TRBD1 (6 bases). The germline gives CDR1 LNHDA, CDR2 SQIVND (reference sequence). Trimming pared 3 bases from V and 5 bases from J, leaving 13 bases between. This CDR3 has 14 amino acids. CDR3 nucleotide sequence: TGTGCCAGTAGTATGGGGTGGGGGCGAACTGAAGCTTTCTTT. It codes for CASSMGWGRTEAFF.